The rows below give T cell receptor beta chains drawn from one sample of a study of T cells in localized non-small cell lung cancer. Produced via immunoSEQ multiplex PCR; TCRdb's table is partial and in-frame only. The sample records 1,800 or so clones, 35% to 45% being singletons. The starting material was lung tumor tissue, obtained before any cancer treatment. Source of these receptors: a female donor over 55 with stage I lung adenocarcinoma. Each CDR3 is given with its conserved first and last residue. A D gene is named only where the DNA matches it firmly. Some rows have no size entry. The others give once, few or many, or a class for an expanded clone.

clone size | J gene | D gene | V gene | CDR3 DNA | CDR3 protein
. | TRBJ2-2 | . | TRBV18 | TGTGCCAGCTCACCTGACAGGACGAACACCGGGGAGCTGTTTTTT | CASSPDRTNTGELFF
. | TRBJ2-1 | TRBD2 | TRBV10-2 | TGCGCCAGCAGTGACGTAGCGGGGGGGTTTTTGCAGTTCTTC | CASSDVAGGFLQFF
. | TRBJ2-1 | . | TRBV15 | TGTGCCACCAGCAGAGATCACGGAGGTAATGAGCAGTTCTTC | CATSRDHGGNEQFF
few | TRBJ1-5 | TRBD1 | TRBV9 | TGTGCCAGCAGAACACAGGGGACTCAGCCCCAGCATTTT | CASRTQGTQPQHF
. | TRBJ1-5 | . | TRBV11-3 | TGTGCCAGCAGCTTCGCAGTCCTTAGCAATCAGCCCCAGCATTTT | CASSFAVLSNQPQHF
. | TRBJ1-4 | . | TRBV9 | TGTGCCAGCAGCCTCGGCCCCGCCGTGTGGGAAAAACTGTTTTTT | CASSLGPAVWEKLFF
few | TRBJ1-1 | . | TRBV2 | TGTGCCAGCTGGAGGGGTTTCACTGAAGCTTTCTTT | CASWRGFTEAFF
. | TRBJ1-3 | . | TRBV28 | TGTGCCAGCAGGGCGACAAAAGGAAACACCATATATTTT | CASRATKGNTIYF
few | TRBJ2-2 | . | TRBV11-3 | TGTGCCAGCAGCTTAATAGGCAGGGGGAACACCGGGGAGCTGTTTTTT | CASSLIGRGNTGELFF
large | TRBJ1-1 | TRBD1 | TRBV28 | TGTGCCAGCAGTAACCGGGACAGGGAATGGGTAGCTTTCTTT | CASSNRDREWVAFF
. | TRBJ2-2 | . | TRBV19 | TGTGCCAGTAGTTGGCGGGGAAACACCGGGGAGCTGTTTTTT | CASSWRGNTGELFF
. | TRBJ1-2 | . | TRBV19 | TGTGCCAGTACCCCCGACAGGATCTATGGCTACACCTTC | CASTPDRIYGYTF
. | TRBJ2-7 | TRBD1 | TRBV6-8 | TGTGCCAGCAGGGGGACAGACTACGAGCAGTACTTC | CASRGTDYEQYF
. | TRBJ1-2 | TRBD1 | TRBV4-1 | TGCGCCAGCAGCATCCCGACAGGGGCCATCGGGGGCTACACCTTC | CASSIPTGAIGGYTF
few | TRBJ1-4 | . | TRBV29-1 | TGCAGCGTGGGGATCGACGGAATCGTGGAAAAACTGTTTTTT | CSVGIDGIVEKLFF